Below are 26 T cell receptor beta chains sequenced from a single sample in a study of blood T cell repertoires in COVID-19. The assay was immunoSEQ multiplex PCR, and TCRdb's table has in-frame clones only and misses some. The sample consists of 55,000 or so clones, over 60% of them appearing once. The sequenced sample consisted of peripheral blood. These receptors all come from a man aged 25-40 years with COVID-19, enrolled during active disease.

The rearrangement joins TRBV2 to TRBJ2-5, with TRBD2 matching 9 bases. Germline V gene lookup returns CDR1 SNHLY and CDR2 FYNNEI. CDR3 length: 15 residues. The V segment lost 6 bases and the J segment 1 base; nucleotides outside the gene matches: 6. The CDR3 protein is CASRKRLAVQETQYF. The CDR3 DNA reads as TGTGCCAGCAGGAAAAGACTAGCGGTCCAAGAGACCCAGTACTTC.

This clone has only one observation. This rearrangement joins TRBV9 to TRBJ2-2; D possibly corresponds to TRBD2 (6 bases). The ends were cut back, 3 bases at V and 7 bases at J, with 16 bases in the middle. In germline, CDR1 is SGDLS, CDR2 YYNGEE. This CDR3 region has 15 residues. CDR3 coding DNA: TGTGCCAGCAGCGCAGGGACCATCGGGGGCGGGGAGCTGTTTTTT. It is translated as CASSAGTIGGGELFF.

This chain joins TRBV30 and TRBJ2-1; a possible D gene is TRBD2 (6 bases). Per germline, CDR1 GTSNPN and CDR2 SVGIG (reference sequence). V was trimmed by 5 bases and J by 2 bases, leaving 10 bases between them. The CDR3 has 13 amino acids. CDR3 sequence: CAWASEPYNEQFF. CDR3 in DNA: TGTGCCTGGGCTAGCGAACCCTACAATGAGCAGTTCTTC.

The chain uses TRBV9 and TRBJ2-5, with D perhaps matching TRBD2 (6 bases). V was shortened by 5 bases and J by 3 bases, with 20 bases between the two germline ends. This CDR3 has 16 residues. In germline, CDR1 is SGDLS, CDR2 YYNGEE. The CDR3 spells CASSFSPQAGKETQYF. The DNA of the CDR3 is TGTGCCAGCAGTTTCTCCCCCCAGGCGGGGAAAGAGACCCAGTACTTC.

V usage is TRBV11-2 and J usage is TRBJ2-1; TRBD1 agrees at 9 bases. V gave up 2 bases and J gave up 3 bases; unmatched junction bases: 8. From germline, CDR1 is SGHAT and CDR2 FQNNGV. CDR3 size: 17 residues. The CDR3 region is CASSLPTGGRFYNEQFF. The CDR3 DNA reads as TGTGCCAGCAGCTTACCAACAGGGGGCCGGTTCTACAATGAGCAGTTCTTC.

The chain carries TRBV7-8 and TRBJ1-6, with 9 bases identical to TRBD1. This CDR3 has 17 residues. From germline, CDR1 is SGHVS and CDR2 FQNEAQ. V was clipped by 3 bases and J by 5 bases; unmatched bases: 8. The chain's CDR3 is CASSFPGQGIDNSPLHF. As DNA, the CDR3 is TGTGCCAGCAGCTTTCCGGGACAGGGAATCGATAATTCACCCCTCCACTTT.

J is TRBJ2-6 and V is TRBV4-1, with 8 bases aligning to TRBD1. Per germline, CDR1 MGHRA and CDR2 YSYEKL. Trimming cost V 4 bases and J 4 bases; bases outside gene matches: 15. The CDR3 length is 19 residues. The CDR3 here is CASSLGSRPGGSGANVLTF. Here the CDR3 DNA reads TGCGCCAGCAGCCTAGGGAGCAGGCCAGGGGGCTCCGGGGCCAACGTCCTGACTTTC.

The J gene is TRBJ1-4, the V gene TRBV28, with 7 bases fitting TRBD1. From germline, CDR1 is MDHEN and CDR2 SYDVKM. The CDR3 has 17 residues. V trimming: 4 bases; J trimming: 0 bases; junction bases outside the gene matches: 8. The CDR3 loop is CASSSPGQISTNEKLFF. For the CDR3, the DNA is TGTGCCAGCAGTTCACCGGGACAGATATCAACTAATGAAAAACTGTTTTTT.

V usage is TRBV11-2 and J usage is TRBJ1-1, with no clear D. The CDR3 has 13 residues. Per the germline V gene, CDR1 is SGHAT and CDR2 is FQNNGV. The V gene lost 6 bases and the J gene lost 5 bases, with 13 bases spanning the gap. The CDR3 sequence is CASRPSGWTEAFF. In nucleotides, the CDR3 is TGTGCCAGCAGGCCATCGGGGTGGACTGAAGCTTTCTTT. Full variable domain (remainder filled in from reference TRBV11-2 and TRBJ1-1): EAGVAQSPRYKIIEKRQSVAFWCNPISGHATLYWYQQILGQGPKLLIQFQNNGVVDDSQLPKDRFSAERLKGVDSTLKIQPAKLEDSAVYLCASRPSGWTEAFFGQGTRLTVV.

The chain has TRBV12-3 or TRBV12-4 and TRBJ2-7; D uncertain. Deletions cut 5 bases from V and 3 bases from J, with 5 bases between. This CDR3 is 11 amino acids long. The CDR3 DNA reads TGTGCCAGCAGTCAGGACTACGAGCAGTACTTC. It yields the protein CASSQDYEQYF.

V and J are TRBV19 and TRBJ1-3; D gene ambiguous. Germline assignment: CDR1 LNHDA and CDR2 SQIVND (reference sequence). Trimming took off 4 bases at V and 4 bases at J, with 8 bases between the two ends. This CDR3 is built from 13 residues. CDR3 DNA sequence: TGTGCCAGTAGTACCGCGTACGGAAACACCATATATTTT. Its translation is CASSTAYGNTIYF.

CDR3 nucleotides: TGTGCCAGCAGCTTACTCGGCGGGGGGGAGAATGAGCAGTTCTTC. Encoded protein: CASSLLGGGENEQFF. The chain joins TRBV7-9 to TRBJ2-1; 9 bases agree with TRBD2. This CDR3 contains 15 residues. Germline loops: CDR1 SEHNR, CDR2 FQNEAQ (reference sequence). J lost 7 bases, V lost 2 bases, and 6 bases had no gene match.

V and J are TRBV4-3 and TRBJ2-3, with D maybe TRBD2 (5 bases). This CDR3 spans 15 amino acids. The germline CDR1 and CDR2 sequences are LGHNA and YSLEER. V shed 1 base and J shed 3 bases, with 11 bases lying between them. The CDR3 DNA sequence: TGCGCCAGCAGCCAAGGAAGGGAGCGGACAGATACGCAGTATTTT. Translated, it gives CASSQGRERTDTQYF.

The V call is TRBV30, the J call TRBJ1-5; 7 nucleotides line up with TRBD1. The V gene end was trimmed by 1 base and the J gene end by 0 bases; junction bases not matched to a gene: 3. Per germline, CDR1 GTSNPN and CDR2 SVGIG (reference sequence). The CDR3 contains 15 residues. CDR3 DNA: TGTGCCTGGAGTGCTGACAGGGATAGCAATCAGCCCCAGCATTTT. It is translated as CAWSADRDSNQPQHF.

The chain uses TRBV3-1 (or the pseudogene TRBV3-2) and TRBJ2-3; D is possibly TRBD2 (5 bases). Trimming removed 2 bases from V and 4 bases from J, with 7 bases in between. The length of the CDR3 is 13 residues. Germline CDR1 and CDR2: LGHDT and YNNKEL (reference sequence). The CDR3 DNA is TGTGCCAGCAGCCAAATGAGGGCAGATACGCAGTATTTT. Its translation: CASSQMRADTQYF.

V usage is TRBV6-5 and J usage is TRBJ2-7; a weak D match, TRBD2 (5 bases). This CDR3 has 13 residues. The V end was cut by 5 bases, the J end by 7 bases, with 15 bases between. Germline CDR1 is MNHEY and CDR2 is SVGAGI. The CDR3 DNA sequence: TGTGCCAGCAGTCCGGGATCTGGAAGGGAGCAGTACTTC. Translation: CASSPGSGREQYF.

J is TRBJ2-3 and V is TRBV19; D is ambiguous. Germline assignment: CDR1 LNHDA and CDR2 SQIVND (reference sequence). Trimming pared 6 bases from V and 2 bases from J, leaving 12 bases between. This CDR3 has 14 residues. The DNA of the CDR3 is TGTGCCAGTAGACAAACAGAGAACACAGATACGCAGTATTTT. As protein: CASRQTENTDTQYF. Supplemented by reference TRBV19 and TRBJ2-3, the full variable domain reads DGGITQSPKYLFRKEGQNVTLSCEQNLNHDAMYWYRQDPGQGLRLIYYSQIVNDFQKGDIAEGYSVSREKKESFPLTVTSAQKNPTAFYLCASRQTENTDTQYFGPGTRLTVL.

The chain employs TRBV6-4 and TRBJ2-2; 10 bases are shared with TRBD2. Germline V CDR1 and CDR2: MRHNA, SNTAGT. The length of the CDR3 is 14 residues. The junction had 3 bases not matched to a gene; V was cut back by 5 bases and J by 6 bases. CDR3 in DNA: TGTGCCAGCAGTTCCGGGACTAGCGCCGGGGAGCTGTTTTTT. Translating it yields CASSSGTSAGELFF.

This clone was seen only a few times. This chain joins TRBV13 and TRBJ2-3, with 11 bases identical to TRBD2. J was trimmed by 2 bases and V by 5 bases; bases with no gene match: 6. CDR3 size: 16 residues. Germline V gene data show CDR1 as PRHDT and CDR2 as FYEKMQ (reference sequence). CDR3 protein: CASSLRLAGTTDTQYF. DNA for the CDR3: TGTGCCAGCAGCCTGCGACTAGCGGGGACCACAGATACGCAGTATTTT. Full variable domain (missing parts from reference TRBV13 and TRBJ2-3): AAGVIQSPRHLIKEKRETATLKCYPIPRHDTVYWYQQGPGQDPQFLISFYEKMQSDKGSIPDRFSAQQFSDYHSELNMSSLELGDSALYFCASSLRLAGTTDTQYFGPGTRLTVL.

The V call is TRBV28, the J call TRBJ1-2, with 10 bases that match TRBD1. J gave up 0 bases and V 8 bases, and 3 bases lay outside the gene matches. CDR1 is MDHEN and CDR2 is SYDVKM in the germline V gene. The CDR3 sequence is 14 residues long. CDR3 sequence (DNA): TGTGCCAGCCGGACAGGGGGTTCTAACTATGGCTACACCTTC. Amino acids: CASRTGGSNYGYTF.

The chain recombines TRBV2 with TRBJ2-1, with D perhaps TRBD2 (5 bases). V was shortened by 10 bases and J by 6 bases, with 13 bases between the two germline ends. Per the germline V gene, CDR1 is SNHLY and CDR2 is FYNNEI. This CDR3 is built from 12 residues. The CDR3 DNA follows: TGTGCCACCTATAGCGCCTCCAATGAGCAGTTCTTC. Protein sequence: CATYSASNEQFF.

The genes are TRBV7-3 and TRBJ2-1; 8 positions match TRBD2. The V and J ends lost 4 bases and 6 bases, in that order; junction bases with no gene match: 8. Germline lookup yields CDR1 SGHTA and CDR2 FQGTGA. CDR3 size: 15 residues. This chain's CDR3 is CASSSGTRFFNEQFF. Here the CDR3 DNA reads TGTGCCAGCAGCTCGGGGACTAGATTCTTCAATGAGCAGTTCTTC.

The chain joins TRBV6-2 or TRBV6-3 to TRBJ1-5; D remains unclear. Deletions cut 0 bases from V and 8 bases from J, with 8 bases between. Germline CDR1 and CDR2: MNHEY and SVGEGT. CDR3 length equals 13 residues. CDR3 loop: CASSYSMEEPQHF. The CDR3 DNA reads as TGTGCCAGCAGTTACTCGATGGAGGAGCCCCAGCATTTT.

The chain's CDR3 is CASSLDNTGEVYEQYF. CDR3 DNA sequence: TGCGCCAGCAGCTTGGATAACACTGGTGAGGTCTACGAGCAGTACTTC. V and J are TRBV5-1 and TRBJ2-7, with D unclear. Germline V lookup: CDR1 SGHRS, CDR2 YFSETQ. V shed 0 bases and J shed 3 bases, with 16 bases lying between them. This CDR3 is 16 amino acids long.

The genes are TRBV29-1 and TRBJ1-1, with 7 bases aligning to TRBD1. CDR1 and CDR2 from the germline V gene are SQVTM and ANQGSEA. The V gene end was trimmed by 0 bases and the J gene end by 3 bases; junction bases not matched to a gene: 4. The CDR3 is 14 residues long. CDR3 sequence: CSVEDWQGDTEAFF. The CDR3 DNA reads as TGCAGCGTTGAAGATTGGCAGGGGGACACTGAAGCTTTCTTT.

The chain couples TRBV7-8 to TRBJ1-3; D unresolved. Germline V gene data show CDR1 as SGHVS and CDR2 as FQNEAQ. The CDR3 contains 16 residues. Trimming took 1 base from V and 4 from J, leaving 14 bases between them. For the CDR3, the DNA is TGTGCCAGCAGCTTAGGGAGGTTGGGTTTCGGAAACACCATATATTTT. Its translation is CASSLGRLGFGNTIYF.